This T cell receptor beta chain came from a study of T cells in Graves' hyperthyroidism and ophthalmopathy. Overall study: Peripheral blood was taken when the disease was first diagnosed, before any treatment began. Study-wide results and caveats: Separation of ophthalmopathy from stable hyperthyroidism was achieved by a 13 V-J model.

Orbital computed tomography and thyroid ultrasound, together with serum TRAb and thyroxine and clinical symptoms, were used for diagnoses. About this clonotype: The antigen is not known.

Amplification targeted TCR beta CDR3 regions from RNA transcripts. With the HTBI primer set, the TCR CDR3 went through a first round of RT-PCR. TCRdb reanalysed the multiplex PCR reads using MiXCR and keeps one entry per CDR3 protein. The table has roughly 330,000 distinct CDR3 sequences, roughly 15% seen once; the top ten hold around a third. Per germline, CDR1 MNHEY and CDR2 SMNVEV (reference sequence). The CDR3 spans 16 residues. Trimming took 0 bases from V and 2 from J, leaving 14 bases between them. The source is a man aged 25-40 years with Graves' hyperthyroidism. Sequencing was performed on blood. The genes are TRBV27 and TRBJ2-7; D is possibly TRBD2 (6 bases). CDR3 amino acids: CASSLSPGGPTYEQYF. The CDR3 DNA reads TGTGCCAGCAGTTTATCCCCCGGGGGACCTACCTACGAGCAGTACTTC.